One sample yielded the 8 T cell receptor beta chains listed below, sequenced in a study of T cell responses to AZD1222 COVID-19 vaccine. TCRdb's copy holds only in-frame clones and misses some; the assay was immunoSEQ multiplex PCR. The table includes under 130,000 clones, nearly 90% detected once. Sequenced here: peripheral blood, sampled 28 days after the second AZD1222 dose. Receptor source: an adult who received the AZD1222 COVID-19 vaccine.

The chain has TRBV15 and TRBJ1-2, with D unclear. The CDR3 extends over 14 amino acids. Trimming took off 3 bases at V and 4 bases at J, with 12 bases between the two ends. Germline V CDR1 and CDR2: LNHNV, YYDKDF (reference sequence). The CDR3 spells CATSSGQVPYGYTF. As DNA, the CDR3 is TGTGCCACCAGCAGCGGGCAGGTTCCCTATGGCTACACCTTC.

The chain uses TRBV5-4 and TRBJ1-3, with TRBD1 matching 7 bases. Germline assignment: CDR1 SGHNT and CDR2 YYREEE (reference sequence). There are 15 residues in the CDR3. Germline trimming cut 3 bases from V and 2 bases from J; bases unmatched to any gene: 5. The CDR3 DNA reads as TGTGCCAGCAGCTACGGGACAGCTACTGGAAACACCATATATTTT. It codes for CASSYGTATGNTIYF.

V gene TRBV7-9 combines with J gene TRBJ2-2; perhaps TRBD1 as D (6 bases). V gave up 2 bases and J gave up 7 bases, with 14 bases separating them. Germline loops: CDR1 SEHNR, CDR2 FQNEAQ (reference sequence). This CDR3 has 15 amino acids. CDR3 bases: TGTGCCAGCAGCTTACAACAGGGAGTCGTCGGGGAGCTGTTTTTT. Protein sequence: CASSLQQGVVGELFF.

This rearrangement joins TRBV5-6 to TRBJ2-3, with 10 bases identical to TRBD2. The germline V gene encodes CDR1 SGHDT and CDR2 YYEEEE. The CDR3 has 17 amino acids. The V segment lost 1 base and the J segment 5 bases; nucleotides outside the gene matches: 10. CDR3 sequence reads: CASSLIESSGSEDTQYF. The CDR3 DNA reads TGTGCCAGCAGCTTGATCGAGTCTAGCGGGAGTGAAGATACGCAGTATTTT.

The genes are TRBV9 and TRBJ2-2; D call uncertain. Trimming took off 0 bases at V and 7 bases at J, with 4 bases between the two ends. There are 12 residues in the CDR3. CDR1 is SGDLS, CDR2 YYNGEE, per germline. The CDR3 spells CASSVVVGELFF. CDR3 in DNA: TGTGCCAGCAGCGTAGTGGTCGGGGAGCTGTTTTTT.

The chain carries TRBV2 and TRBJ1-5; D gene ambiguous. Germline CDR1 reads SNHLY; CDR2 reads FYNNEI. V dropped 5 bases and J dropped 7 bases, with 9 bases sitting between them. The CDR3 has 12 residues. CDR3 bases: TGTGCCAGCAGTAGGATGACCCAGCCCCAGCATTTT. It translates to CASSRMTQPQHF.

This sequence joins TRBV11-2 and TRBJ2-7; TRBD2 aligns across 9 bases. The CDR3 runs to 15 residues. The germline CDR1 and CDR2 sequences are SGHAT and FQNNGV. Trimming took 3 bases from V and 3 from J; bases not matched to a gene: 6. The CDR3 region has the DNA TGTGCCAGCAGCTTCGGGACTAGCAATCTCTACGAGCAGTACTTC. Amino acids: CASSFGTSNLYEQYF.

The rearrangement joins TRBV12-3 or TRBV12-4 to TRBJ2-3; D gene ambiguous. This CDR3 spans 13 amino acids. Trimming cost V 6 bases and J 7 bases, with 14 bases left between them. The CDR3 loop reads CASSPGPYHTQYF. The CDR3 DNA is TGTGCCAGCAGCCCTGGACCTTACCATACGCAGTATTTT.